This T cell receptor beta chain originates from a study of vaccination effects on CD4 cells after COVID-19. General study points: Early timepoints after infection were absent, and convalescent patients were few in the study.

This clone appeared a few times. Its antigen is not known. Sequenced by immunoSEQ multiplex PCR; TCRdb stores in-frame clones only, minus some. The sample lists about 20,000 clones, around three quarters occurring once. V was cut by 3 bases and J by 3 bases, with 14 bases left in between. Germline CDR1 and CDR2: MGHRA and YSYEKL. The CDR3 consists of 15 residues. ViraFEST assay sequencing came after antigen-specific CD4+ T cells were expanded with viral peptide pools. The culture ran for 10 days, and then CD4+ T cells were isolated. Negative nucleocapsid antibody tests before and after vaccination confirmed no previous SARS-CoV-2 infection.

Sequenced material: CD4+ T cells from PBMCs cultured with HCoV-NL63 spike peptides, taken before COVID-19 vaccination. V and J are TRBV4-1 and TRBJ1-2, with D possibly being TRBD1 (5 bases). The clonotype comes from a human donor who received a COVID-19 vaccine. This CDR3 reads CASSQPRLGDYGYTF. The CDR3 DNA reads as TGCGCCAGCAGCCAGCCAAGATTAGGGGACTATGGCTACACCTTC.